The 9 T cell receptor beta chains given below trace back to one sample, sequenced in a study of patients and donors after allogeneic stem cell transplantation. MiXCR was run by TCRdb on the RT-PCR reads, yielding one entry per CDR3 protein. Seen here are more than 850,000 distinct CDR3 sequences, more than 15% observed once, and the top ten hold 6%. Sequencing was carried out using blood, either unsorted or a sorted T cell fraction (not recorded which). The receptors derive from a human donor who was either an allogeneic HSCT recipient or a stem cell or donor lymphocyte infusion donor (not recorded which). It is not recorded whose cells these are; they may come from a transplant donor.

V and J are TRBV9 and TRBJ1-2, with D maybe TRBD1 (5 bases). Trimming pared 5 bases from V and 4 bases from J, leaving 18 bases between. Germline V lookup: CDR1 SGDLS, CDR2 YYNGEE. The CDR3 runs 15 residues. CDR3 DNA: TGTGCCAGCAGACCCGCCGGGACGGCTGGCTATGGCTACACCTTC. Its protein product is CASRPAGTAGYGYTF.

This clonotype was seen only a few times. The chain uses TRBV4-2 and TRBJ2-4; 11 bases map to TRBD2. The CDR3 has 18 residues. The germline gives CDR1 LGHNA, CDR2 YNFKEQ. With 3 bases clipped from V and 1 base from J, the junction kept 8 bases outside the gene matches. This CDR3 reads CASSQAIAGGPAKNIQYF. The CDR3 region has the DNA TGTGCCAGCAGCCAGGCTATAGCGGGAGGGCCTGCCAAAAACATTCAGTACTTC.

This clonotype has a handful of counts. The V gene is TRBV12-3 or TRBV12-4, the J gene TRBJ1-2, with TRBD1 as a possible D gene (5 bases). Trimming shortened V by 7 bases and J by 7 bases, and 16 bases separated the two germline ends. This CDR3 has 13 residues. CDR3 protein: CASKTPGPSGYTF. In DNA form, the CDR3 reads TGTGCCAGCAAGACTCCGGGACCCTCTGGCTACACCTTC.

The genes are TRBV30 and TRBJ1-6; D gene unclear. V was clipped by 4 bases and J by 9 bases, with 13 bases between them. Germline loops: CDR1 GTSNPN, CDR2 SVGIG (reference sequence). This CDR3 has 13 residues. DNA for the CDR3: TGTGCCTGGACTCTTCATAGGTTTTCACCCCTCCACTTT. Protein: CAWTLHRFSPLHF.

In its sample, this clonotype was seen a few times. This chain's CDR3 is CASSQTISSYNSPLHF. The DNA for the CDR3 is TGCGCCAGCAGCCAAACGATAAGCTCCTATAATTCACCCCTCCACTTT. The V gene is TRBV4-3, the J gene TRBJ1-6; D is ambiguous. V dropped 2 bases and J dropped 0 bases, with 8 bases sitting between them. The CDR3 runs 16 residues. Germline CDR1 is LGHNA and CDR2 is YSLEER.

The CDR3 DNA follows: TGTGCCAGCAGTAAAGGGACAGGAGTTTACGAGCAGTACTTC. This codes for CASSKGTGVYEQYF. The rearrangement joins TRBV6-2 or TRBV6-3 to TRBJ2-7; 8 positions agree with TRBD1. In germline, CDR1 is MNHEY, CDR2 SVGEGT. The V segment lost 5 bases and the J segment 4 bases; nucleotides outside the gene matches: 7. The length of the CDR3 is 14 residues.

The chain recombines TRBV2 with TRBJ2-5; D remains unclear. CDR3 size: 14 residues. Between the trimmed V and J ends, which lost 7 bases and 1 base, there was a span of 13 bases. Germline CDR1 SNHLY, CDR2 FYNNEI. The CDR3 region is CASNGGDFQETQYF. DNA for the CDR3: TGTGCCAGCAACGGTGGGGATTTCCAAGAGACCCAGTACTTC. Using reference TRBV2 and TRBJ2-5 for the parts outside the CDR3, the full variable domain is EPEVTQTPSHQVTQMGQEVILRCVPISNHLYFYWYRQILGQKVEFLVSFYNNEISEKSEIFDDQFSVERPDGSNFTLKIRSTKLEDSAMYFCASNGGDFQETQYFGPGTRLLVL.

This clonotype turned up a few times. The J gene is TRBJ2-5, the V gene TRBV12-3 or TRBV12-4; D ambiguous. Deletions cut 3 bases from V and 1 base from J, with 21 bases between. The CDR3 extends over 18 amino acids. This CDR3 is CASSFSAVGRGPQETQYF. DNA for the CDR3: TGTGCCAGCAGTTTTTCCGCAGTCGGTCGCGGCCCCCAAGAGACCCAGTACTTC.

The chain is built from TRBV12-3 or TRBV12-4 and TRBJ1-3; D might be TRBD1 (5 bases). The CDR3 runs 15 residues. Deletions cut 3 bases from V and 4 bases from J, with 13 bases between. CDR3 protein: CASSFTMGLGNTIYF. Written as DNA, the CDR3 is TGTGCCAGCAGTTTCACTATGGGGCTCGGAAACACCATATATTTT.